This T cell receptor (beta chain) stems from a study of T-cell reconstitution after alpha-beta-depleted transplantation in children. Study-wide points: Several patients had high TCRbeta diversity at day 60; it came from surviving recipient T cells and thymic progenitors. A year post-transplant, T-cell counts and diversity derived mostly from newly produced T cells. Several hundred expanded graft clones reportedly supplied alpha-beta T cells about two months after transplant.

Preparation of the TCRbeta library involved a method that used unique molecular identifiers. TCRdb analysed the PCR reads with MiXCR anew, one entry per CDR3 protein. Of about 580,000 distinct CDR3 sequences listed, more than 20% are singletons. This CDR3 is 14 amino acids long. Germline CDR1 reads LNHNV; CDR2 reads YYDKDF (reference sequence). The V end lost 0 bases, the J end lost 6 bases, and 12 bases lay between the germline ends. This clonotype was detected a few times. Its matching antigen is unknown. Sequences were derived from PBMCs, mostly from graft donor cells, sampled 360 days after TCRalphabeta/CD19-depleted stem cell transplant. The chain recombines TRBV15 with TRBJ2-7, with TRBD1 as a possible D gene (5 bases). This receptor was identified in a boy in the first two years of life who had a stem cell transplant for acute myeloid leukemia, so the T cells may come from the graft donor. CDR3 loop: CATSRDQGRSEQYF. The CDR3 bases are TGTGCCACCAGCAGAGATCAGGGTCGGTCCGAGCAGTACTTC.